The 21 T cell receptor beta chains given below trace back to one sample, sequenced in a study of blood T cell repertoires in COVID-19. Repertoires were generated with immunoSEQ multiplex PCR, while TCRdb's copy carries only in-frame clones and drops some. The sample includes roughly 240,000 clones, around 88% of them seen just once. Sequencing was done on a sample of peripheral blood. Receptors were obtained from a woman aged 25 to 39 who had recovered from COVID-19.

This chain uses TRBV5-6 with TRBJ2-5; 11 positions agree with TRBD2. The CDR3 extends over 17 amino acids. V gave up 1 base and J gave up 4 bases; unmatched junction bases: 9. Germline V CDR1 and CDR2: SGHDT, YYEEEE. This CDR3 reads CASSLSVAGGRGETQYF. CDR3 nucleotides: TGTGCCAGCAGCTTGTCCGTAGCGGGGGGGAGAGGAGAGACCCAGTACTTC.

This clone was counted once. The V call is TRBV7-6, the J call TRBJ2-1; 8 bases line up with TRBD2. V was pared by 1 base and J by 6 bases, with 5 bases of the junction left unmatched. The CDR3 consists of 15 residues. The germline V gene encodes CDR1 SGHVS and CDR2 FNYEAQ. DNA of the CDR3: TGTGCCAGCAGCTTAGGCGGGGGGTTCCCCAATGAGCAGTTCTTC. It is translated as CASSLGGGFPNEQFF.

The chain recombines TRBV29-1 with TRBJ2-2; 9 bases agree with TRBD2. CDR3 length equals 15 residues. The V gene end was trimmed by 2 bases and the J gene end by 2 bases; junction bases not matched to a gene: 3. CDR1 and CDR2 from the germline V gene are SQVTM and ANQGSEA. The CDR3 coding sequence is TGCAGCGTTGAACTAGCGGGGATAAACACCGGGGAGCTGTTTTTT. Translation gives CSVELAGINTGELFF.

V is TRBV5-1 and J is TRBJ2-5; 7 nucleotides line up with TRBD2. The CDR3 covers 14 residues. Trimming cost V 4 bases and J 3 bases; bases outside gene matches: 6. CDR1 SGHRS and CDR2 YFSETQ come from the germline V gene. CDR3 in amino acids: CASSPGGWEETQYF. The CDR3 nucleotides read TGCGCCAGCAGCCCCGGGGGGTGGGAAGAGACCCAGTACTTC.

This rearrangement joins TRBV19 to TRBJ1-2, with 8 bases lining up with TRBD1. This CDR3 region has 17 residues. V shed 4 bases, J shed 7 bases, and the junction held 17 bases outside the gene matches. Germline values: CDR1 LNHDA, CDR2 SQIVND (reference sequence). The CDR3 loop is CASSTRTGFRVFSGYTF. The CDR3, as DNA: TGTGCCAGTAGTACCAGGACAGGGTTTCGAGTATTCTCTGGCTACACCTTC.

The CDR3 reads CASSYLPNTGELFF. The CDR3 region has the DNA TGCGCCAGCAGCTACCTACCGAACACCGGGGAGCTGTTTTTT. The chain is built from TRBV5-1 and TRBJ2-2; the D is unclear. This CDR3 region has 14 residues. Germline V gene data show CDR1 as SGHRS and CDR2 as YFSETQ. The V gene lost 3 bases and the J gene lost 0 bases, with 6 bases spanning the gap.

This sequence joins TRBV10-3 and TRBJ2-5; D is perhaps TRBD2 (5 bases). CDR1 is ENHRY and CDR2 is SYGVKD in the germline V gene. The CDR3 is 12 amino acids. V was pared by 0 bases and J by 7 bases, with 6 bases between. The CDR3 DNA is TGTGCCATCAGTGAGTCACGGGGGACCCAGTACTTC. Protein product: CAISESRGTQYF.

The rearrangement uses TRBV5-1 and TRBJ2-1, with TRBD2 matching 10 bases. The CDR3 is made up of 16 amino acids. CDR1 SGHRS and CDR2 YFSETQ come from the germline V gene. V lost 4 bases and J lost 4; bases outside the gene matches: 8. In DNA, the CDR3 is TGCGCCAGCAGCCCCCGTAGCGGGGGGCCGTACAATGAGCAGTTCTTC. Amino acid sequence: CASSPRSGGPYNEQFF.

This chain connects TRBV7-2 to TRBJ1-6; 8 bases are a match to TRBD1. Germline V gene lookup returns CDR1 SGHTA and CDR2 FQGNSA. Germline trimming cut 1 base from V and 9 bases from J; bases unmatched to any gene: 5. CDR3 length: 15 amino acids. Here the CDR3 DNA reads TGTGCCAGCAGCTTAGTGGGACAGGCTTTTTCACCCCTCCACTTT. Translated: CASSLVGQAFSPLHF.

The CDR3 nucleotides read TGCGCCAGCAGCCAAGATGGACAGTACACAGATACGCAGTATTTT. The encoded protein is CASSQDGQYTDTQYF. The V and J genes are TRBV4-3 and TRBJ2-3, with D possibly matching TRBD1 (6 bases). CDR1 LGHNA and CDR2 YSLEER come from the germline V gene. CDR3 length: 15 amino acids. Trimming cost V 0 bases and J 2 bases, with 9 bases left between them.

The chain is built from TRBV3-1 (or the pseudogene TRBV3-2) and TRBJ1-2; 7 bases align to TRBD1. Germline assignment: CDR1 LGHDT and CDR2 YNNKEL (reference sequence). Trimming cost V 1 base and J 6 bases; bases outside gene matches: 11. The CDR3 is made up of 16 amino acids. As DNA, the CDR3 is TGTGCCAGCAGCCAAGGGCTACAGGGGAGGAAAGATGGCTACACCTTC. It specifies CASSQGLQGRKDGYTF.

The chain joins TRBV6-6 to TRBJ1-5; maybe TRBD1 (5 bases). Between the trimmed V and J ends, which lost 2 bases and 3 bases, there was a span of 11 bases. There are 15 residues in the CDR3. Germline loops: CDR1 MNHNY, CDR2 SVGAGI (reference sequence). The CDR3 here is CASSYGRRDNQPQHF. The CDR3 nucleotides are TGTGCCAGCAGTTACGGTCGCAGGGACAATCAGCCCCAGCATTTT.

The V and J genes are TRBV3-1 (or the pseudogene TRBV3-2) and TRBJ2-7; D call uncertain. Trimming left V 1 base short and J 3 bases short, with 10 bases between. Germline V CDR1 and CDR2: LGHDT, YNNKEL (reference sequence). The CDR3 is 14 amino acids. As DNA, the CDR3 is TGTGCCAGCAGCCAAGGGCATATAAACTACGAGCAGTACTTC. Protein sequence: CASSQGHINYEQYF.

The V and J genes are TRBV10-2 and TRBJ2-5, with 11 bases lining up with TRBD2. This CDR3 comprises 15 residues. Germline CDR1 reads WSHSY; CDR2 reads SAAADI. V shed 6 bases and J 0 bases; nucleotides not matched to a gene: 3. The CDR3 region is CASSQLAGDQETQYF. The CDR3 region has the DNA TGCGCCAGCAGCCAACTAGCGGGAGACCAAGAGACCCAGTACTTC.

The chain joins TRBV30 to TRBJ2-7; 8 bases line up with TRBD2. This CDR3 comprises 15 residues. Losses at the gene ends were 0 bases for V and 0 bases for J; bases not matched to a gene: 4. The germline gives CDR1 GTSNPN, CDR2 SVGIG (reference sequence). This CDR3 is CAWSVTGGGSYEQYF. In DNA form, the CDR3 reads TGTGCCTGGAGTGTAACGGGAGGGGGCTCCTACGAGCAGTACTTC.

The chain combines TRBV10-3 with TRBJ1-1, with D uncertain. The CDR3 has 15 residues. Germline values: CDR1 ENHRY, CDR2 SYGVKD. The V end was cut by 6 bases, the J end by 2 bases, with 16 bases between. The CDR3 bases are TGTGCCATCAGCCCACGTGCAGGAGGAAACACTGAAGCTTTCTTT. Translated, it gives CAISPRAGGNTEAFF.

DNA of the CDR3: TGTGCCAGCAGCTTGCTCCCGGGACAGGGGTACGAGCAGTACTTC. This encodes CASSLLPGQGYEQYF. The gene calls are TRBV5-4 and TRBJ2-7; 10 positions match TRBD1. The germline gives CDR1 SGHNT, CDR2 YYREEE (reference sequence). The CDR3 covers 15 residues. V trimming: 1 base; J trimming: 4 bases; junction bases outside the gene matches: 5.

The chain employs TRBV29-1 and TRBJ2-7; D is uncertain. V shed 4 bases and J shed 0 bases, with 10 bases lying between them. CDR1 is SQVTM and CDR2 is ANQGSEA in the germline V gene. CDR3 size: 13 residues. This CDR3 is CSVVSGSSYEQYF. Written as DNA, the CDR3 is TGCAGCGTTGTTTCAGGAAGCTCCTACGAGCAGTACTTC.

V gene TRBV6-5 combines with J gene TRBJ2-5; 8 bases line up with TRBD2. Germline V CDR1 and CDR2: MNHEY, SVGAGI. The CDR3 is made up of 12 amino acids. J lost 7 bases, V lost 6 bases, and 4 bases had no gene match. Written as DNA, the CDR3 is TGTGCCAGCAGAGAGGCGGGGGGGACCCAGTACTTC. Translation: CASREAGGTQYF.

The J gene is TRBJ2-5, the V gene TRBV19, with D possibly matching TRBD2 (5 bases). Per germline, CDR1 LNHDA and CDR2 SQIVND (reference sequence). Between the trimmed V and J ends, which lost 9 bases and 1 base, there was a span of 18 bases. The CDR3 length is 15 residues. CDR3 residues: CASRRRLGSQETQYF. The CDR3, as DNA: TGTGCCAGCCGGCGGAGGTTAGGCTCCCAAGAGACCCAGTACTTC. Together with reference TRBV19 and TRBJ2-5, the CDR3 gives the full variable domain: DGGITQSPKYLFRKEGQNVTLSCEQNLNHDAMYWYRQDPGQGLRLIYYSQIVNDFQKGDIAEGYSVSREKKESFPLTVTSAQKNPTAFYLCASRRRLGSQETQYFGPGTRLLVL.

The chain joins TRBV2 to TRBJ1-5, with D unresolved. In germline, CDR1 is SNHLY, CDR2 FYNNEI. V gave up 4 bases and J gave up 4 bases, with 14 bases separating them. The CDR3 is made up of 15 amino acids. The CDR3 region is CASSVGRSTNQPQHF. DNA of the CDR3: TGTGCCAGCAGTGTTGGCAGGTCCACAAATCAGCCCCAGCATTTT. Supplemented by reference TRBV2 and TRBJ1-5, the full variable domain reads EPEVTQTPSHQVTQMGQEVILRCVPISNHLYFYWYRQILGQKVEFLVSFYNNEISEKSEIFDDQFSVERPDGSNFTLKIRSTKLEDSAMYFCASSVGRSTNQPQHFGDGTRLSIL.